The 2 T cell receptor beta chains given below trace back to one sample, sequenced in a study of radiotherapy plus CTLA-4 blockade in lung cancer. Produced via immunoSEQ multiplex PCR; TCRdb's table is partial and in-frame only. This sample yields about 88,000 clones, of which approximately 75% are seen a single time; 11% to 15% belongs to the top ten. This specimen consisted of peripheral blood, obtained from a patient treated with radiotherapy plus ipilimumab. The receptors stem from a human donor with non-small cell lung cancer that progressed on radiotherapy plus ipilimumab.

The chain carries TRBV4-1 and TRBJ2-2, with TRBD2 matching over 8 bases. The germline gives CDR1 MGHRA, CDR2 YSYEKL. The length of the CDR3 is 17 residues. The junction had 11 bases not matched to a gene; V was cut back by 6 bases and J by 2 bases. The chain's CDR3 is CASSRWSGSFNTGELFF. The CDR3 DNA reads TGCGCCAGCAGTAGATGGAGCGGGAGTTTTAACACCGGGGAGCTGTTTTTT.

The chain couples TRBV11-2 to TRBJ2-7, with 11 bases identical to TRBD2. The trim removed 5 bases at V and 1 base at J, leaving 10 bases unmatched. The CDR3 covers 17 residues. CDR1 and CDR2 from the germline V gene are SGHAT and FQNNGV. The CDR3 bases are TGTGCCAGCAGCGCCTCCTCGACTAGCGGGACGTCCTACGAGCAGTACTTC. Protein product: CASSASSTSGTSYEQYF.